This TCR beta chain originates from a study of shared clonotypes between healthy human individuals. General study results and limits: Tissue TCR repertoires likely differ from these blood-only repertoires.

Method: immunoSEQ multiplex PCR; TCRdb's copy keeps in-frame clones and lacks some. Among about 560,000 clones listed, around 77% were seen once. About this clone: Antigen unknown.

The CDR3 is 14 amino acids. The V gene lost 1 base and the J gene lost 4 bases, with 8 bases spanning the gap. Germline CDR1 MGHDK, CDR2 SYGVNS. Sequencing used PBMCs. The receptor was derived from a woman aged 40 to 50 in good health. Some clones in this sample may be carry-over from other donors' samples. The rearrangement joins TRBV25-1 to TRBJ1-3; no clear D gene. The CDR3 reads CASSEWGVGNTIYF. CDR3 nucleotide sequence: TGTGCCAGCAGTGAATGGGGAGTGGGAAACACCATATATTTT.